The clone carrying this T cell receptor (beta chain) was seen only once. The PCR employed 60 Vbeta primers together with 13 Jbeta primers. Using immunoSEQ multiplex PCR, the repertoire was profiled, and TCRdb retains in-frame clones only, with some absent. The sample yields about 150,000 clones, 65% to 75% seen once. This CDR3 contains 15 residues. The J segment lost 0 bases and the V segment lost 5 bases, leaving 5 bases of the junction unmatched. Looked up from germline, CDR1 is SGHNT and CDR2 is YYREEE (reference sequence). This sample stems from a study of cytomegalovirus exposure and HLA in healthy donors.

Specimen: PBMCs. This sequence originates from a man between 18 and 29 years old in good health and CMV-seronegative. The chain carries TRBV5-4 and TRBJ2-3, with 8 nucleotides matching TRBD1. CDR3 bases: TGTGCCAGCAGTTCTAGACAGGGGAGCACAGATACGCAGTATTTT. Translating it yields CASSSRQGSTDTQYF.